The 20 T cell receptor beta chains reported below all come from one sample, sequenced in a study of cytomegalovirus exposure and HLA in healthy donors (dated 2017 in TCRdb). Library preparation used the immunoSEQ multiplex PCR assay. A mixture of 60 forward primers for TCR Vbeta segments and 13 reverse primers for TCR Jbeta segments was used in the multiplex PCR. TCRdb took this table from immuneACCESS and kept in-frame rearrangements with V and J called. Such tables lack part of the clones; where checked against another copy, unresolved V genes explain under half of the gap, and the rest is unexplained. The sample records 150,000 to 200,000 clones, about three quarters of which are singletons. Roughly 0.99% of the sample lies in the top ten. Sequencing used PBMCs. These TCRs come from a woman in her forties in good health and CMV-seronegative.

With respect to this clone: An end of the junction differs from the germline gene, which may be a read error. The CDR3 DNA follows: TGTTCCAGCAGCTCATACAGGGATCAGCCCCAGCATTTT. It codes for CSSSSYRDQPQHF. The rearrangement links TRBV7-9 to TRBJ1-5; perhaps TRBD1 as D (6 bases). Germline V CDR1 and CDR2: SEHNR, FQNEAQ (reference sequence). CDR3 length equals 13 residues.

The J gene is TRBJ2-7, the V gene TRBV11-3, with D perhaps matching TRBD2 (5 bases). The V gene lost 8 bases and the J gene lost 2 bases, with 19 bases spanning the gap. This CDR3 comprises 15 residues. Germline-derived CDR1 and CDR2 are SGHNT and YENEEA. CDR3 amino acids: CASASIREIPYEQYV. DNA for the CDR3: TGTGCCAGCGCCTCAATCCGGGAAATCCCCTACGAGCAGTACGTC.

CDR3 sequence: CASSLRTLAGGPIYNEQFF. CDR3 DNA: TGTGCCAGCAGCTTACGAACTCTAGCGGGAGGGCCGATATACAATGAGCAGTTCTTC. This sequence joins TRBV7-9 and TRBJ2-1; TRBD2 matches 12 bases. The CDR3 length is 19 residues. Germline V gene sequence: CDR1 SEHNR, CDR2 FQNEAQ (reference sequence). The J segment lost 4 bases and the V segment lost 2 bases, leaving 12 bases of the junction unmatched.

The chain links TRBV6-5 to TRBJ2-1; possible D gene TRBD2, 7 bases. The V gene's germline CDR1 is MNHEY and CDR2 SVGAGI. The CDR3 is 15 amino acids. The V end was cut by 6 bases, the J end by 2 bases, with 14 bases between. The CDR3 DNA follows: TGTGCCAGCAGCCCTGCGGGGGCAACCTACAATGAGCAGTTCTTC. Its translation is CASSPAGATYNEQFF.

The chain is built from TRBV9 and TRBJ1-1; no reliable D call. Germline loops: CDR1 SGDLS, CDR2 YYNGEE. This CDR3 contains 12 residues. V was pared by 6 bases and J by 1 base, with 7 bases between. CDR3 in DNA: TGTGCCAGCACTCCGGGGAACACTGAAGCTTTCTTT. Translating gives CASTPGNTEAFF.

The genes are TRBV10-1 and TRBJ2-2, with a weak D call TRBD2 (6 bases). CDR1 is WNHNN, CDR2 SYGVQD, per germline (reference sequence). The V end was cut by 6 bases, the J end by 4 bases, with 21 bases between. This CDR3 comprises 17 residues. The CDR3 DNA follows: TGCGCCAGCAGGACAGAGGGAGGCTTTCTTTTCACCGGGGAGCTGTTTTTT. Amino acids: CASRTEGGFLFTGELFF.

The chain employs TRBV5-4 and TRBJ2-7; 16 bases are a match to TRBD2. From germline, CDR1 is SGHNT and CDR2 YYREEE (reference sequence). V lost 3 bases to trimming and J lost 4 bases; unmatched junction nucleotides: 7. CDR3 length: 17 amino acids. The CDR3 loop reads CASSSGTSGRASYEQYF. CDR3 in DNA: TGTGCCAGCAGCTCCGGGACTAGCGGGAGGGCCTCGTACGAGCAGTACTTC. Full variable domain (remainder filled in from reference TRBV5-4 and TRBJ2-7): ETGVTQSPTHLIKTRGQQVTLRCSSQSGHNTVSWYQQALGQGPQFIFQYYREEENGRGNFPPRFSGLQFPNYSSELNVNALELDDSALYLCASSSGTSGRASYEQYFGPGTRLTVT.

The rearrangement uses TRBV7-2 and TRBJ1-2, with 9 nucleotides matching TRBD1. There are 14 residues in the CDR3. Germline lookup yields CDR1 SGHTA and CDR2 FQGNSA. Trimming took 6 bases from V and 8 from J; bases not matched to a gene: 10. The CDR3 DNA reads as TGTGCCAGCAGACCCGACAGGGGGATTGACGGCTACACCTTC. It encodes CASRPDRGIDGYTF.

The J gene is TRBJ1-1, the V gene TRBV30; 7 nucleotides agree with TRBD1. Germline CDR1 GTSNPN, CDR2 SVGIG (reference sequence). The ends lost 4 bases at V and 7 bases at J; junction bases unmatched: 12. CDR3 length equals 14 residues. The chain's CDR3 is CAWTPGDRGREAFF. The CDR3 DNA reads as TGTGCCTGGACCCCCGGTGATAGGGGGCGTGAAGCTTTCTTT.

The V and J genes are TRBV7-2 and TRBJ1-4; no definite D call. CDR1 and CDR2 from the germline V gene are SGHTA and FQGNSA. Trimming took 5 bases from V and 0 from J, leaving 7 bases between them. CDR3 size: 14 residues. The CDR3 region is CASSQSATNEKLFF. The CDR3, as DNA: TGTGCCAGCAGCCAGTCTGCAACTAATGAAAAACTGTTTTTT.

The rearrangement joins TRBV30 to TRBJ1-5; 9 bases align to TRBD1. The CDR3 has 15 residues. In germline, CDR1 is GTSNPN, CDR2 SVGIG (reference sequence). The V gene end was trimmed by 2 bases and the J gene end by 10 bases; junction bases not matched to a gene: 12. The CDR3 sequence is CAWSKGTGGAEPQHF. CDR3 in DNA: TGTGCCTGGAGTAAGGGCACAGGGGGCGCCGAACCCCAGCATTTT.

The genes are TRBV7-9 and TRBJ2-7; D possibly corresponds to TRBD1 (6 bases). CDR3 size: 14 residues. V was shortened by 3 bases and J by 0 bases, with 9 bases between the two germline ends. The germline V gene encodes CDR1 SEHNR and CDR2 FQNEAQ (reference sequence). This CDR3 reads CASSFRQDSYEQYV. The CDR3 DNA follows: TGTGCCAGCAGCTTTCGACAGGACTCCTACGAGCAGTACGTC.

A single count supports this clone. The CDR3 sequence: CASSAAAGGGRTEAFF. CDR3 sequence (DNA): TGTGCCAGTAGTGCGGCGGCAGGGGGCGGTCGAACTGAAGCTTTCTTT. J is TRBJ1-1 and V is TRBV19; 8 bases line up with TRBD1. Per germline, CDR1 LNHDA and CDR2 SQIVND (reference sequence). The CDR3 consists of 16 residues. J was trimmed by 5 bases and V by 5 bases; bases with no gene match: 13.

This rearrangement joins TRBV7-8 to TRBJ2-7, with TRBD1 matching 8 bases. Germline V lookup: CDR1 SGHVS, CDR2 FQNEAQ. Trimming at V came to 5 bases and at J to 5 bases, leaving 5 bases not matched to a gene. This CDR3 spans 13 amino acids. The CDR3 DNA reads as TGTGCCAGCAGCCCACAGGGGGTCCACGAGCAGTACTTC. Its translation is CASSPQGVHEQYF. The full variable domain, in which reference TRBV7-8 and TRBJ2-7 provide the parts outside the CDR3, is GAGVSQSPRYKVAKRGQDVALRCDPISGHVSLFWYQQALGQGPEFLTYFQNEAQLDKSGLPSDRFFAERPEGSVSTLKIQRTQQEDSAVYLCASSPQGVHEQYFGPGTRLTVT.

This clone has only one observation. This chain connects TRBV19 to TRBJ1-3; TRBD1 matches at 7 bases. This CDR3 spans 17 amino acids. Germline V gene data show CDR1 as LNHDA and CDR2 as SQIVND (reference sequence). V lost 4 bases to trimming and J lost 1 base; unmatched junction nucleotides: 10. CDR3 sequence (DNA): TGTGCCAGTAGTACCGGTCCATCCAGGGGGTCTGGAAACACCATATATTTT. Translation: CASSTGPSRGSGNTIYF.

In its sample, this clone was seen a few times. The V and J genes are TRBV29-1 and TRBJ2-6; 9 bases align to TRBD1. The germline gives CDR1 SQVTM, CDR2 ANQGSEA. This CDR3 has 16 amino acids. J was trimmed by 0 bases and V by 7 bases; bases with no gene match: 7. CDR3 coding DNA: TGCAGCGCGGGACAGGGTACCGTCTCTGGGGCCAACGTCCTGACTTTC. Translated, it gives CSAGQGTVSGANVLTF.

Here the CDR3 reads CSAIRDRGDEQFF. In DNA form, the CDR3 reads TGCAGCGCCATTCGGGACAGGGGCGATGAGCAGTTCTTC. The V call is TRBV29-1, the J call TRBJ2-1; TRBD1 matches 10 bases. Trimming removed 7 bases from V and 8 bases from J; junction bases left unmatched: 8. The CDR3 has 13 residues. Germline lookup yields CDR1 SQVTM and CDR2 ANQGSEA.

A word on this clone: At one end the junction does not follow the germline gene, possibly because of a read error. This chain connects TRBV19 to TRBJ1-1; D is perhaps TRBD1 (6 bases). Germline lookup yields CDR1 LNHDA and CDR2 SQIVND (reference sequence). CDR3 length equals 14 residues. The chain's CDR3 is CASRRSGVETETFF. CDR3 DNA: TGTGCCAGTAGGCGGTCAGGGGTTGAGACTGAAACTTTCTTT.

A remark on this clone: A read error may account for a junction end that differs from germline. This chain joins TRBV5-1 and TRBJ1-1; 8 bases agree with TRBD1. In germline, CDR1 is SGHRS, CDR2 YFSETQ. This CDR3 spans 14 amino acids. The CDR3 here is CASSFGQGNTGAFF. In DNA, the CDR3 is TGCGCCAGCAGCTTCGGACAGGGTAACACTGGAGCTTTCTTT.

Here the CDR3 DNA reads TGTGCCAGCAGCTTAACTAGCGGGAGTGAAGAGACCCAGTACTTC. Amino acids: CASSLTSGSEETQYF. The chain couples TRBV7-3 to TRBJ2-5, with 9 bases matching TRBD2. Per the germline V gene, CDR1 is SGHTA and CDR2 is FQGTGA. This CDR3 is 15 amino acids long. V shed 0 bases and J 3 bases; nucleotides not matched to a gene: 2.